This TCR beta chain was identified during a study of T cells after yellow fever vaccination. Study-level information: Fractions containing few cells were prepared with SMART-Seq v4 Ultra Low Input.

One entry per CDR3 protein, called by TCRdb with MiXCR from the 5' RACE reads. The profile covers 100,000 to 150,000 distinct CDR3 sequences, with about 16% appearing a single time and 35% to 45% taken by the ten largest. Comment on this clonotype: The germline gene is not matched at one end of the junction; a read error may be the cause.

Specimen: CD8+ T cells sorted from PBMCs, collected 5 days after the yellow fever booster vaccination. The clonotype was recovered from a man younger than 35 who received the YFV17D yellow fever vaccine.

This CDR3 is CARSFGRQSYEQYF. The CDR3 DNA follows: TGTGCCAGAAGTTTCGGGAGACAGAGCTACGAGCAGTACTTC. The chain has TRBV12-3 or TRBV12-4 and TRBJ2-7; tentative D call: TRBD2 (6 bases). The CDR3 has 14 amino acids.